This TCR beta chain was found in a study of blood T cell repertoires in COVID-19. Study-level background: There were acute and convalescent COVID-19 samples, and they came from the United States, Italy and Spain. T cells, B-cell-depleted T cells, or PBMCs provided the cDNA or gDNA that served as material.

The V gene's germline CDR1 is SEHNR and CDR2 FQNEAQ (reference sequence). V gave up 4 bases and J gave up 7 bases; unmatched junction bases: 5. There are 13 residues in the CDR3. Original handling: Cell counts per sample came from amplifying reference gene primers. Repertoires were generated with immunoSEQ multiplex PCR, while TCRdb's copy carries only in-frame clones and drops some. Clonal size and the V and J genes are those of that table, whereas D and trimming came from the DNA. The table has about 150,000 clones, roughly 80% seen once. This rearrangement joins TRBV7-9 to TRBJ1-2; TRBD1 matches 8 bases. Sequenced sample: peripheral blood. This TCR derives from a man older than 75 with acute or convalescent COVID-19. The CDR3 is CASSSDRERGYTF. Here the CDR3 DNA reads TGTGCCAGCAGCTCGGACAGGGAACGTGGCTACACCTTC.